The clone carrying this T cell receptor (beta chain) appeared once. The sample contains more than one DNA sequence encoding this CDR3. These data are taken from a study of control samples from healthy donors and cancer patients. The CDR3 has 12 amino acids. Trimming cost V 3 bases and J 7 bases, with 9 bases left between them. Germline V gene sequence: CDR1 SNHLY, CDR2 FYNNEI. The table came from immunoSEQ multiplex PCR; TCRdb's copy has only in-frame clones and leaves some out. The repertoire holds about 120,000 clones, 75% to 90% seen once, with around 1.1% in the top ten. The chain combines TRBV2 with TRBJ1-2; D possibly corresponds to TRBD1 (5 bases). The material sequenced was PBMCs. The sequence came from a woman aged 45 to 65 with colorectal cancer. CDR3 sequence: CASSERGAGYTF. The CDR3 region has the DNA TGTGCCAGCAGTGAGAGAGGGGCTGGCTACACCTTC.